The 6 T cell receptor beta chains given below trace back to one sample, sequenced in a study of CD8 T cells in ankylosing spondylitis. MiXCR, run by TCRdb on the 5' RACE reads, gives a single entry per CDR3 protein. The sample carries 200,000 to 250,000 distinct CDR3 sequences, 7.5% to 9.5% recorded once. Source material: blood, either unsorted or a sorted T cell fraction (not recorded which). These receptors came from a female donor with ankylosing spondylitis or in good health (not recorded which).

This clonotype was observed at least ten times. The chain carries TRBV7-2 and TRBJ2-1; no clear D. Trimming cost V 1 base and J 10 bases, with 11 bases left between them. This CDR3 is 13 amino acids long. Germline CDR1 and CDR2: SGHTA and FQGNSA. In DNA, the CDR3 is TGTGCCAGCAGCTTAGTTGGCAGTTGGGAGCAGTTCTTC. This codes for CASSLVGSWEQFF.

A few counts support this clonotype. The chain carries TRBV11-3 and TRBJ2-1; 13 bases fit TRBD2. J lost 6 bases, V lost 5 bases, and 4 bases had no gene match. The CDR3 sequence is 15 residues long. Germline V lookup: CDR1 SGHNT, CDR2 YENEEA. CDR3 bases: TGTGCCAGCAGCCAAGGACTAGCGGGAGCCAATGAGCAGTTCTTC. It specifies CASSQGLAGANEQFF.

In this sample, this clonotype turned up many times. The rearrangement joins TRBV3-1 to TRBJ2-4; D may correspond to TRBD1 or TRBD2 (5 bases each). Trimming took 5 bases from V and 0 from J, leaving 14 bases between them. The CDR3 is 16 residues long. The germline CDR1 and CDR2 sequences are LGHDT and YNNKEL (reference sequence). CDR3 in amino acids: CASSDGTLLAKNIQYF. CDR3 DNA: TGTGCCAGCAGCGACGGGACCCTCCTAGCCAAAAACATTCAGTACTTC. The full variable domain, with the rest looked up from reference TRBV3-1 and TRBJ2-4, is DTAVSQTPKYLVTQMGNDKSIKCEQNLGHDTMYWYKQDSKKFLKIMFSYNNKELIINETVPNRFSPKSPDKAHLNLHINSLELGDSAVYFCASSDGTLLAKNIQYFGAGTRLSVL.

This clonotype appeared many times. The chain recombines TRBV20-1 with TRBJ2-7; D is uncertain. This CDR3 spans 10 amino acids. Germline V lookup: CDR1 DFQATT, CDR2 SNEGSKA (reference sequence). The V gene lost 3 bases and the J gene lost 5 bases, with 5 bases spanning the gap. The CDR3 reads CSASRNEQYF. CDR3 sequence (DNA): TGCAGTGCTAGTAGGAACGAGCAGTACTTC.

This clonotype was detected many times. The junction and the germline gene differ at one end; a read error may be behind it. The chain has TRBV3-1 and TRBJ2-3, with D hard to call. Germline CDR1 is LGHDT and CDR2 is YNNKEL (reference sequence). The CDR3 is made up of 14 amino acids. The CDR3 bases are TGTGCCAGCAGTCAAGATCAGGTAGCAGATACGCAGTATTTT. It encodes CASSQDQVADTQYF.

This clonotype was detected many times. V and J are TRBV6-5 and TRBJ2-4; 8 bases agree with TRBD2. J lost 4 bases, V lost 0 bases, and 11 bases had no gene match. The V gene's germline CDR1 is MNHEY and CDR2 SVGAGI. The CDR3 covers 18 residues. CDR3 bases: TGTGCCAGCAGTTACTCCACGGCCCTAGCGGGCAAGAAAAACATTCAGTACTTC. Protein sequence: CASSYSTALAGKKNIQYF.